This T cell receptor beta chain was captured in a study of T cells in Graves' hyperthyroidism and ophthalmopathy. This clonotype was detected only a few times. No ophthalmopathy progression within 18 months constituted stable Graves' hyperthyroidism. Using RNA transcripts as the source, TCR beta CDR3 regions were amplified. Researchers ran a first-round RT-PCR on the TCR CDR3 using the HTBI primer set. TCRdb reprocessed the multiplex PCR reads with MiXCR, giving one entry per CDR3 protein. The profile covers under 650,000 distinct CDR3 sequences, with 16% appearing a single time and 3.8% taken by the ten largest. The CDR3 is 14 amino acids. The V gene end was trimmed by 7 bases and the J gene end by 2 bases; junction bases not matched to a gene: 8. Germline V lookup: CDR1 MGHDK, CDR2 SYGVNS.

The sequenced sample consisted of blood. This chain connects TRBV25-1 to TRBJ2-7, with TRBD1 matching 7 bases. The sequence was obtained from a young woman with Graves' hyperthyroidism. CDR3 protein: CASKQATGAYEQYF. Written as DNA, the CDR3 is TGTGCCAGCAAACAAGCAACAGGGGCCTACGAGCAGTACTTC.